The sequence of this T cell receptor (beta chain) was determined in a study of radiotherapy plus CTLA-4 blockade in lung cancer. Patients had chemo-refractory metastatic non-small-cell lung cancer and received focal radiation plus CTLA-4 blockade that used ipilimumab. The J segment lost 0 bases and the V segment lost 0 bases, leaving 1 base of the junction unmatched. Germline V gene data show CDR1 as SGHRS and CDR2 as YFSETQ. This CDR3 is built from 18 residues. Overall study findings and caveats: Radiotherapy plus ipilimumab was followed by expansion in blood of tumor-derived TCR clones.

Assay used: immunoSEQ multiplex PCR; TCRdb lists only in-frame clones, some missing. The sample contains around 99,000 clones, approximately 86% of which appear only once. On this clone itself: The target antigen is unknown.

The receptor comes from a human donor with non-small cell lung cancer that progressed on radiotherapy plus ipilimumab. The chain couples TRBV5-1 to TRBJ2-2, with 14 bases fitting TRBD2. The source was peripheral blood, collected from a patient treated with radiotherapy plus ipilimumab. This chain's CDR3 is CASSLGLAGGPNTGELFF. For the CDR3, the DNA is TGCGCCAGCAGCTTGGGACTAGCGGGAGGGCCGAACACCGGGGAGCTGTTTTTT.